These 27 T cell receptor beta chains were all obtained from the same sample, sequenced in a study of blood T cell repertoires in COVID-19. Repertoires were generated with immunoSEQ multiplex PCR, while TCRdb's copy carries only in-frame clones and drops some. The data hold roughly 180,000 clones, with 70% to 90% observed a single time. Source material: peripheral blood. Source of these receptors: a woman between 50 and 59 years old with COVID-19, enrolled during active disease.

J is TRBJ1-1 and V is TRBV10-2, with TRBD1 as a possible D gene (5 bases). The V gene's germline CDR1 is WSHSY and CDR2 SAAADI. CDR3 length: 13 residues. Trimming cost V 6 bases and J 4 bases, with 12 bases left between them. In DNA, the CDR3 is TGCGCCAGCAGGAAAGACAGAAGCACTGAAGCTTTCTTT. It codes for CASRKDRSTEAFF.

This clone was found a few times. The chain combines TRBV11-2 with TRBJ2-3; a possible D gene is TRBD2 (6 bases). Deletions cut 0 bases from V and 3 bases from J, with 10 bases between. This CDR3 has 15 amino acids. Germline CDR1 is SGHAT and CDR2 is FQNNGV. This CDR3 is CASSLELARTDTQYF. CDR3 DNA sequence: TGTGCCAGCAGCTTAGAGCTAGCGCGGACAGATACGCAGTATTTT.

In its sample, this clone was seen once. The rearrangement joins TRBV14 to TRBJ1-5; D remains ambiguous. The CDR3 is 16 residues long. Trimming took off 3 bases at V and 4 bases at J, with 16 bases between the two ends. CDR1 is SGHDN and CDR2 is FVKESK in the germline V gene. CDR3 coding DNA: TGTGCCAGCAGCCAGGCGTCTTGGGAGGCTAATCAGCCCCAGCATTTT. Amino acids: CASSQASWEANQPQHF.

This chain joins TRBV9 and TRBJ2-1; 7 positions match TRBD2. Germline V gene sequence: CDR1 SGDLS, CDR2 YYNGEE. This CDR3 comprises 15 residues. Trimming took 4 bases from V and 7 from J; bases not matched to a gene: 11. CDR3 sequence: CASSPAWLAANEQFF. The CDR3 DNA reads as TGTGCCAGCAGCCCTGCGTGGCTAGCGGCGAATGAGCAGTTCTTC.

The chain couples TRBV5-6 to TRBJ2-3; tentatively, D is TRBD2 (6 bases). CDR1 is SGHDT and CDR2 is YYEEEE in the germline V gene. This CDR3 comprises 13 residues. Trimming shortened V by 5 bases and J by 3 bases, and 10 bases separated the two germline ends. The CDR3 spells CASRAEGTDTQYF. For the CDR3, the DNA is TGTGCCAGCAGAGCGGAGGGGACAGATACGCAGTATTTT.

The chain employs TRBV4-1 and TRBJ1-6; D unresolved. Germline V gene sequence: CDR1 MGHRA, CDR2 YSYEKL. There are 19 residues in the CDR3. V gave up 4 bases and J gave up 11 bases, with 30 bases separating them. The CDR3 sequence: CASSRESIIWGGFHPPLHF. CDR3 sequence (DNA): TGCGCCAGCAGCCGAGAGAGCATAATATGGGGAGGGTTTCACCCACCCCTCCACTTT.

V is TRBV11-2 and J is TRBJ2-5, with D hard to call. This CDR3 comprises 13 residues. Trimming cost V 4 bases and J 5 bases, with 11 bases left between them. From germline, CDR1 is SGHAT and CDR2 FQNNGV. CDR3: CASSSPQSETQYF. The CDR3, as DNA: TGTGCCAGCAGCTCCCCCCAGTCGGAGACCCAGTACTTC.

This chain connects TRBV6-2 or TRBV6-3 to TRBJ2-4; 8 nucleotides agree with TRBD1. The CDR3 is 18 amino acids. Germline V gives CDR1 MNHEY, CDR2 SVGEGT. Trimming removed 0 bases from V and 2 bases from J; junction bases left unmatched: 9. The CDR3 region is CASSYSKQGVRSKNIQYF. In DNA, the CDR3 is TGTGCCAGCAGTTACTCGAAACAGGGGGTAAGGTCCAAAAACATTCAGTACTTC.

The rearrangement links TRBV2 to TRBJ2-2, with a weak D call TRBD1 (5 bases). The CDR3 length is 15 residues. Germline V gives CDR1 SNHLY, CDR2 FYNNEI. The V end was cut by 1 base, the J end by 4 bases, with 10 bases between. In DNA form, the CDR3 reads TGTGCCAGCAGTGAAGAAGGGGCAGGCACCGGGGAGCTGTTTTTT. It translates to CASSEEGAGTGELFF.

This clone was recorded only once. The genes are TRBV2 and TRBJ2-5; 11 bases align to TRBD2. The V and J ends lost 3 bases and 2 bases, in that order; junction bases with no gene match: 8. Germline loops: CDR1 SNHLY, CDR2 FYNNEI. The CDR3 is made up of 17 amino acids. The CDR3 DNA reads TGTGCCAGCAGTGATGGGCTAGCGGGGGGCTTACAAGAGACCCAGTACTTC. It codes for CASSDGLAGGLQETQYF.

The genes are TRBV3-1 (or the pseudogene TRBV3-2) and TRBJ2-3, with D possibly matching TRBD2 (7 bases). The V gene's germline CDR1 is LGHDT and CDR2 YNNKEL (reference sequence). V lost 0 bases and J lost 0, with 16 bases in between. The CDR3 is 18 amino acids. The DNA of the CDR3 is TGTGCCAGCAGCCAAGATCTTGGGGCGGGGGCGAGCACAGATACGCAGTATTTT. Its protein is CASSQDLGAGASTDTQYF.

As DNA, the CDR3 is TGTGCCAGCAGTGTGGGCAGCTACAATGAGCAGTTCTTC. Protein: CASSVGSYNEQFF. The rearrangement links TRBV2 to TRBJ2-1; D is unresolved. Germline assignment: CDR1 SNHLY and CDR2 FYNNEI. Between the trimmed V and J ends, which lost 4 bases and 3 bases, there was a span of 7 bases. The CDR3 totals 13 residues.

The table lists this clone with a count of one. J is TRBJ1-1 and V is TRBV19; maybe TRBD1 (6 bases). Per germline, CDR1 LNHDA and CDR2 SQIVND (reference sequence). CDR3 length: 14 residues. With 6 bases removed from V and 0 bases from J, the gap between germline ends came to 11 bases. CDR3 coding DNA: TGTGCCAGTAGAGAAACAGGGTTGAACACTGAAGCTTTCTTT. The encoded protein is CASRETGLNTEAFF. Together with reference TRBV19 and TRBJ1-1, the CDR3 gives the full variable domain: DGGITQSPKYLFRKEGQNVTLSCEQNLNHDAMYWYRQDPGQGLRLIYYSQIVNDFQKGDIAEGYSVSREKKESFPLTVTSAQKNPTAFYLCASRETGLNTEAFFGQGTRLTVV.

The CDR3 DNA sequence: TGTGCCAGCAGCCAAACAGGGGGAGGGGCAGATACGCAGTATTTT. It translates to CASSQTGGGADTQYF. The rearrangement joins TRBV3-1 (or the pseudogene TRBV3-2) to TRBJ2-3, with D perhaps TRBD1 (8 bases). Germline CDR1 reads LGHDT; CDR2 reads YNNKEL (reference sequence). CDR3 size: 15 residues. The ends were cut back, 2 bases at V and 4 bases at J, with 13 bases in the middle.

The chain joins TRBV19 to TRBJ1-4; D is possibly TRBD1 (5 bases). This CDR3 region has 16 residues. V gave up 9 bases and J gave up 2 bases, with 19 bases separating them. Per germline, CDR1 LNHDA and CDR2 SQIVND (reference sequence). CDR3 coding DNA: TGTGCCAGCAGAGTGGGACTGACCCGGACTAATGAAAAACTGTTTTTT. Protein product: CASRVGLTRTNEKLFF.

V usage is TRBV6-5 and J usage is TRBJ1-2; TRBD1 matches 9 bases. Germline CDR1 and CDR2: MNHEY and SVGAGI. The CDR3 has 15 amino acids. Trimming cost V 8 bases and J 3 bases; bases outside gene matches: 10. CDR3: CASGADRGEDYGYTF. The CDR3 DNA reads as TGTGCCAGCGGGGCAGACAGGGGGGAGGACTATGGCTACACCTTC.

The chain links TRBV10-3 to TRBJ2-1; 8 bases agree with TRBD2. The CDR3 contains 13 residues. Losses at the gene ends were 6 bases for V and 5 bases for J; bases not matched to a gene: 3. Germline CDR1 ENHRY, CDR2 SYGVKD. For the CDR3, the DNA is TGTGCCATCAGGGGAGCGGGGGACAATGAGCAGTTCTTC. This translates into CAIRGAGDNEQFF.

This chain joins TRBV3-1 (or the pseudogene TRBV3-2) and TRBJ2-7; D perhaps matches TRBD2 (5 bases). The germline V and J ends were trimmed by 2 bases and 5 bases, with 7 bases remaining between them. The CDR3 consists of 12 residues. Germline V gives CDR1 LGHDT, CDR2 YNNKEL (reference sequence). CDR3 amino acids: CASSQSSHEQYF. CDR3 DNA sequence: TGTGCCAGCAGCCAATCTAGCCACGAGCAGTACTTC.

The rearrangement joins TRBV9 to TRBJ2-1; 10 bases are shared with TRBD2. The V gene's germline CDR1 is SGDLS and CDR2 YYNGEE. With 6 bases clipped from V and 2 bases from J, the junction kept 11 bases outside the gene matches. This CDR3 spans 17 amino acids. CDR3 residues: CASIPEASGGTYNEQFF. In DNA form, the CDR3 reads TGTGCCAGCATTCCCGAGGCTAGCGGGGGAACCTACAATGAGCAGTTCTTC.

This clone came up a few times. This chain joins TRBV7-3 and TRBJ1-2, with D possibly TRBD1 on 6 matching bases. This CDR3 has 16 amino acids. With 9 bases removed from V and 6 bases from J, the gap between germline ends came to 26 bases. CDR1 and CDR2 from the germline V gene are SGHTA and FQGTGA. CDR3 in amino acids: CARTDGGPGENDGYTF. The CDR3 DNA reads TGTGCCAGGACGGACGGGGGGCCAGGGGAAAACGATGGCTACACCTTC.

CDR3 loop: CASSLTRSANSPLHF. CDR3 nucleotides: TGTGCCAGCAGCTTAACGAGGTCAGCTAATTCACCCCTCCACTTT. The chain has TRBV7-3 and TRBJ1-6; D remains unclear. Deletions cut 0 bases from V and 6 bases from J, with 9 bases between. This CDR3 has 15 residues. Germline V CDR1 and CDR2: SGHTA, FQGTGA.

The chain carries TRBV9 and TRBJ1-2, with D perhaps TRBD1 (5 bases). The CDR3 runs to 15 residues. V gave up 0 bases and J gave up 0 bases, with 9 bases separating them. Germline CDR1 is SGDLS and CDR2 is YYNGEE. The CDR3: CASSVEQEPNYGYTF. CDR3 DNA sequence: TGTGCCAGCAGCGTAGAACAGGAGCCTAACTATGGCTACACCTTC. The full variable domain, completed using reference TRBV9 and TRBJ1-2, is DSGVTQTPKHLITATGQRVTLRCSPRSGDLSVYWYQQSLDQGLQFLIQYYNGEERAKGNILERFSAQQFPDLHSELNLSSLELGDSALYFCASSVEQEPNYGYTFGSGTRLTVV.

CDR3 bases: TGTGCCATCAGTGTCGGGATGAACACTGAAGCTTTCTTT. Its protein is CAISVGMNTEAFF. The chain combines TRBV10-3 with TRBJ1-1, with unresolved D. V was pared by 4 bases and J by 0 bases, with 6 bases between. This CDR3 is 13 amino acids long. The germline V gene encodes CDR1 ENHRY and CDR2 SYGVKD.

V usage is TRBV6-5 and J usage is TRBJ2-1, with TRBD2 matching over 16 bases. V trimming: 2 bases; J trimming: 9 bases; junction bases outside the gene matches: 1. The CDR3 is 15 residues long. The germline V gene has CDR1 MNHEY and CDR2 SVGAGI. CDR3: CASSYGTSGGGEQFF. The CDR3 coding sequence is TGTGCCAGCAGTTACGGGACTAGCGGGGGGGGTGAGCAGTTCTTC.

The J gene is TRBJ1-1, the V gene TRBV11-3, with 9 bases lining up with TRBD1. J gave up 1 base and V 1 base, and 13 bases lay outside the gene matches. Germline assignment: CDR1 SGHNT and CDR2 YENEEA. The CDR3 loop spans 19 amino acids. CDR3 region: CASSLAGETQGAKNTEAFF. CDR3 nucleotide sequence: TGTGCCAGCAGCTTAGCCGGCGAGACACAGGGGGCGAAGAACACTGAAGCTTTCTTT.

The genes are TRBV25-1 and TRBJ1-4; no reliable D call. V was shortened by 7 bases and J by 2 bases, with 14 bases between the two germline ends. CDR1 and CDR2 (germline): MGHDK, SYGVNS. The CDR3 totals 15 residues. CDR3 DNA: TGTGCCAGCAAGGGAGTAGGGCAGACTAATGAAAAACTGTTTTTT. It encodes CASKGVGQTNEKLFF.

The chain has TRBV2 and TRBJ1-5; 8 nucleotides agree with TRBD1. The CDR3 totals 13 residues. Germline values: CDR1 SNHLY, CDR2 FYNNEI. Trimming cost V 8 bases and J 5 bases; bases outside gene matches: 5. In DNA, the CDR3 is TGTGCCAGCGGGGCAGGGGGCGATCAGCCCCAGCATTTT. It translates to CASGAGGDQPQHF.